Included here is one TCR beta chain sequence, with context. Together with a sample-barcoded 5' primer, a J-beta primer mix was included in a second PCR lasting about 6 to 11 cycles. TCRdb processed the 5' RACE reads anew with MiXCR; each CDR3 protein has one entry. Of 540,000 or so distinct CDR3 sequences listed, under 30% are singletons. This record comes from a study of blood T cells in healthy people across ages. The CDR3 totals 16 residues. Trimming stripped 2 bases from V and 1 base from J, with 14 bases between. CDR1 is SEHNR, CDR2 FQNEAQ, per germline (reference sequence). The data also belong to a second study, concerning T cells of mothers and their children. That paper states: RNA extracted was entirely used for cDNA synthesis, about 1.4 ug per 15 ul. Slightly, though not significantly, more overlap was seen in related than in unrelated mother-child pairs.

The genes are TRBV7-9 and TRBJ2-5; possibly TRBD1 for D (5 bases). Sequenced material: blood. The sequence was obtained from a boy under 18 in good health. CDR3 amino acids: CASSLPLQDSQETQYF. CDR3 DNA sequence: TGTGCCAGCAGCTTACCGTTGCAAGACAGCCAAGAGACCCAGTACTTC.